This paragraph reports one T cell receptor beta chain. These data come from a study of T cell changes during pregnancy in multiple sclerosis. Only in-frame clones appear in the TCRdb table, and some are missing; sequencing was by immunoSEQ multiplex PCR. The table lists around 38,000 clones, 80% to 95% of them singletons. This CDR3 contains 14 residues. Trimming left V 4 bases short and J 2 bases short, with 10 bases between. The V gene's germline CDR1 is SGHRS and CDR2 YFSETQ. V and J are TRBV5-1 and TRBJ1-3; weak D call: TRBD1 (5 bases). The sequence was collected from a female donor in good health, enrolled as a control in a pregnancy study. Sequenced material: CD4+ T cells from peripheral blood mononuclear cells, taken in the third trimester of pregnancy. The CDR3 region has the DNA TGCGCCAGCAGCCCGGGGGAGGCTGGAAACACCATATATTTT. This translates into CASSPGEAGNTIYF.